These 17 T cell receptor beta chains originate from one sample sequenced in a study of blood T cell repertoires in COVID-19. Repertoires were generated with immunoSEQ multiplex PCR, while TCRdb's copy carries only in-frame clones and drops some. The sample shows about 230,000 clones, approximately 88% of them seen only once. Sequencing used PBMCs or T cells enriched from blood (not recorded which). The origin of the receptors is a woman between 40 and 50 years old with acute COVID-19.

J is TRBJ2-6 and V is TRBV18, with a tentative D call TRBD2 (5 bases). V was trimmed by 3 bases and J by 0 bases, leaving 15 bases between them. The germline CDR1 and CDR2 sequences are KGHSH and LQKENI. The CDR3 totals 18 residues. The chain's CDR3 is CASSPVGVLSSGANVLTF. CDR3 DNA sequence: TGTGCCAGCTCACCGGTGGGAGTTCTGAGCTCTGGGGCCAACGTCCTGACTTTC. Combining the CDR3 with reference TRBV18 and TRBJ2-6 gives the whole variable domain NAGVMQNPRHLVRRRGQEARLRCSPMKGHSHVYWYRQLPEEGLKFMVYLQKENIIDESGMPKERFSAEFPKEGPSILRIQQVVRGDSAAYFCASSPVGVLSSGANVLTFGAGSRLTVL.

The V gene is TRBV9, the J gene TRBJ1-6; D call uncertain. The CDR3 totals 14 residues. Germline lookup yields CDR1 SGDLS and CDR2 YYNGEE. V was trimmed by 2 bases and J by 12 bases, leaving 15 bases between them. The CDR3 DNA is TGTGCCAGCAGCGTCGGCGGGCGCGTAGGACCCCTCCACTTT. Protein: CASSVGGRVGPLHF.

This chain joins TRBV30 and TRBJ2-3; a weak D match, TRBD1 (5 bases). This CDR3 is built from 18 residues. CDR1 and CDR2 (germline): GTSNPN, SVGIG (reference sequence). V was cut by 2 bases and J by 1 base, with 22 bases left in between. In DNA, the CDR3 is TGTGCCTGGAGTCCAAACCTTCTAGGGGCCGGTGGCACAGATACGCAGTATTTT. It specifies CAWSPNLLGAGGTDTQYF. The whole variable domain, filled in from reference TRBV30 and TRBJ2-3, reads SQTIHQWPATLVQPVGSPLSLECTVEGTSNPNLYWYRQAAGRGLQLLFYSVGIGQISSEVPQNLSASRPQDRQFILSSKKLLLSDSGFYLCAWSPNLLGAGGTDTQYFGPGTRLTVL.

The rearrangement joins TRBV5-1 to TRBJ2-3; D may be TRBD1 (5 bases). V lost 4 bases to trimming and J lost 0 bases, with 9 bases between them. The CDR3 runs 14 residues. In germline, CDR1 is SGHRS, CDR2 YFSETQ. The CDR3 DNA follows: TGCGCCAGCAGCCCGGACACTAGCACAGATACGCAGTATTTT. Protein: CASSPDTSTDTQYF.

The CDR3 spells CASSLAQAGSSYEQYF. The CDR3 DNA reads TGTGCCAGCAGCTTAGCGCAAGCGGGGAGCTCCTACGAGCAGTACTTC. The chain combines TRBV7-2 with TRBJ2-7, with 7 bases fitting TRBD2. The CDR3 spans 16 residues. Looked up from germline, CDR1 is SGHTA and CDR2 is FQGNSA. J lost 0 bases, V lost 0 bases, and 5 bases had no gene match.

The V and J genes are TRBV6-1 and TRBJ1-5, with 8 bases fitting TRBD1. From germline, CDR1 is MNHNS and CDR2 SASEGT. The CDR3 covers 18 residues. Unmatched junction bases numbered 10, after V lost 3 bases and J lost 0 bases. CDR3 nucleotides: TGTGCCAGCAGTGATCGGCAGGGGGCAGGGGATAGCAATCAGCCCCAGCATTTT. Translating it yields CASSDRQGAGDSNQPQHF.

The rearrangement joins TRBV5-1 to TRBJ2-2; TRBD1 aligns across 8 bases. Trimming cost V 0 bases and J 0 bases; bases outside gene matches: 22. Germline V gene lookup returns CDR1 SGHRS and CDR2 YFSETQ. This CDR3 spans 23 amino acids. The CDR3 nucleotides read TGCGCCAGCAGCTTGGGAGAGGGACAGGTAACGGATTCGGGGGACGCGAACACCGGGGAGCTGTTTTTT. This encodes CASSLGEGQVTDSGDANTGELFF.

V usage is TRBV12-3 or TRBV12-4 and J usage is TRBJ1-5; D remains ambiguous. The CDR3 runs to 13 residues. The V end lost 4 bases, the J end lost 3 bases, and 7 bases lay between the germline ends. The CDR3 protein is CASSSVANQPQHF. CDR3 in DNA: TGTGCCAGCAGTTCCGTGGCCAATCAGCCCCAGCATTTT.

The chain is built from TRBV29-1 and TRBJ2-1, with TRBD1 matching over 10 bases. Trimming removed 8 bases from V and 7 bases from J; junction bases left unmatched: 8. CDR1 is SQVTM, CDR2 ANQGSEA, per germline. The CDR3 runs 13 residues. The CDR3 DNA reads as TGCAGCACATGGGGGACAGGGGTAAATGAGCAGTTCTTC. Translation gives CSTWGTGVNEQFF.

As for this clone: The junction departs from germline at one end; a sequencing error may be responsible. The chain is built from TRBV4-1 and TRBJ2-2, with D possibly matching TRBD2 (6 bases). The CDR3 sequence is 13 residues long. CDR1 and CDR2 from the germline V gene are MGHRA and YSYEKL. In DNA, the CDR3 is TGCGCCAGCAGCCTTACTAGCACCAGGGAGCTGTTTTTT. This translates into CASSLTSTRELFF.

The V gene is TRBV9, the J gene TRBJ2-5; 12 positions agree with TRBD2. The trim removed 3 bases at V and 5 bases at J, leaving 5 bases unmatched. CDR3 size: 15 residues. CDR1 SGDLS and CDR2 YYNGEE come from the germline V gene. CDR3 in amino acids: CASSASTSGSETQYF. The CDR3 nucleotides read TGTGCCAGCAGCGCATCGACTAGCGGGAGTGAGACCCAGTACTTC.

The gene calls are TRBV9 and TRBJ2-4; D might be TRBD2 (5 bases). V lost 0 bases and J 0 bases, leaving 7 bases between the germline ends. Germline lookup yields CDR1 SGDLS and CDR2 YYNGEE. The CDR3 has 15 residues. CDR3 amino acids: CASSVGGLAKNIQYF. CDR3 coding DNA: TGTGCCAGCAGCGTAGGAGGGCTAGCCAAAAACATTCAGTACTTC.

The chain links TRBV9 to TRBJ2-3; weak D call: TRBD1 (5 bases). V lost 0 bases to trimming and J lost 2 bases, with 10 bases between them. This CDR3 is 15 amino acids long. Per the germline V gene, CDR1 is SGDLS and CDR2 is YYNGEE. CDR3: CASSVGPGNTDTQYF. In DNA form, the CDR3 reads TGTGCCAGCAGCGTAGGGCCAGGGAACACAGATACGCAGTATTTT.

The chain employs TRBV5-5 and TRBJ2-1; the match to TRBD1 covers 10 bases. Germline trimming cut 4 bases from V and 4 bases from J; bases unmatched to any gene: 11. The V gene's germline CDR1 is SGHKS and CDR2 YYEKEE (reference sequence). The CDR3 runs to 17 residues. The CDR3 DNA follows: TGTGCCAGCAGCAAGCCCTCCGGGACAGGGGCATACAATGAGCAGTTCTTC. It translates to CASSKPSGTGAYNEQFF.

This chain joins TRBV2 and TRBJ2-1, with TRBD2 identical over 8 bases. From germline, CDR1 is SNHLY and CDR2 FYNNEI. This CDR3 comprises 17 residues. With 4 bases clipped from V and 6 bases from J, the junction kept 14 bases outside the gene matches. CDR3: CASSAPSVAGGFNEQFF. Written as DNA, the CDR3 is TGTGCCAGCAGTGCCCCTAGTGTGGCGGGAGGTTTCAATGAGCAGTTCTTC.

In this sample, this clone turned up once. The chain is built from TRBV7-2 and TRBJ1-3; tentatively, D is TRBD1 (5 bases). V lost 5 bases, J lost 0 bases, and 8 bases lay in between. CDR3 size: 14 residues. CDR1 is SGHTA and CDR2 is FQGNSA in the germline V gene. The CDR3: CASSPGISGNTIYF. The CDR3 nucleotides read TGTGCCAGCAGCCCAGGGATCTCTGGAAACACCATATATTTT.

J is TRBJ1-1 and V is TRBV6-2 or TRBV6-3; D ambiguous. The V gene lost 2 bases and the J gene lost 3 bases, with 25 bases spanning the gap. Germline V lookup: CDR1 MNHEY, CDR2 SVGEGT. The CDR3 spans 19 residues. CDR3 DNA sequence: TGTGCCAGCAGTTACGTATTGGCGCAGGCGCAACCCTCAGACACTGAAGCTTTCTTT. Protein product: CASSYVLAQAQPSDTEAFF.